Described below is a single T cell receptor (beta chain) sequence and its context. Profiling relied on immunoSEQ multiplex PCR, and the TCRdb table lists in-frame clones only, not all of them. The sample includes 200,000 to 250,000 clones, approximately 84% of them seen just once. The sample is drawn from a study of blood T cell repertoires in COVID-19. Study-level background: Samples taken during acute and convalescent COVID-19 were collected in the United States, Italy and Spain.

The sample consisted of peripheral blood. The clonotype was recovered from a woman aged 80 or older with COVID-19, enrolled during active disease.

The CDR3 here is CASSQLTGSYNSPLHF. Here the CDR3 DNA reads TGTGCCAGCAGCCAACTTACCGGCTCCTATAATTCACCCCTCCACTTT. The rearrangement links TRBV3-1 (or the pseudogene TRBV3-2) to TRBJ1-6; no clear D gene. Germline V lookup: CDR1 LGHDT, CDR2 YNNKEL (reference sequence). V lost 2 bases, J lost 0 bases, and 8 bases lay in between. CDR3 size: 16 residues.